The entry that follows covers one T cell receptor (beta chain) sequence. The antigen remains unidentified. Sample-barcoded 5' priming and a J-beta primer mix drove a second PCR of 7 to 11 cycles. TCRdb re-called the 5' RACE reads with MiXCR, one entry per CDR3 protein. The table records about 1.8 million distinct CDR3 sequences, roughly 49% of them present only once. This sample was included in a study of blood T cells in healthy people across ages. Study background: Roughly one uniquely barcoded beta molecule per two T cells was captured.

CDR3 length: 16 residues. Germline V gene sequence: CDR1 MGHDK, CDR2 SYGVNS. V was pared by 3 bases and J by 3 bases, with 15 bases between. Findings of the study overall: Observed TCR beta diversity showed a strong correlation with the percentage of naive T cells as measured by flow cytometry.

The rearrangement links TRBV25-1 to TRBJ2-1; D tentatively fits TRBD1 or TRBD2 (5 bases each). This sequence originates from a woman aged 40 to 50 in good health. Sequencing was performed on blood. The CDR3 bases are TGTGCCAGCAGTGAGATGCTCGGGACCAACTACAATGAGCAGTTCTTC. Protein product: CASSEMLGTNYNEQFF.